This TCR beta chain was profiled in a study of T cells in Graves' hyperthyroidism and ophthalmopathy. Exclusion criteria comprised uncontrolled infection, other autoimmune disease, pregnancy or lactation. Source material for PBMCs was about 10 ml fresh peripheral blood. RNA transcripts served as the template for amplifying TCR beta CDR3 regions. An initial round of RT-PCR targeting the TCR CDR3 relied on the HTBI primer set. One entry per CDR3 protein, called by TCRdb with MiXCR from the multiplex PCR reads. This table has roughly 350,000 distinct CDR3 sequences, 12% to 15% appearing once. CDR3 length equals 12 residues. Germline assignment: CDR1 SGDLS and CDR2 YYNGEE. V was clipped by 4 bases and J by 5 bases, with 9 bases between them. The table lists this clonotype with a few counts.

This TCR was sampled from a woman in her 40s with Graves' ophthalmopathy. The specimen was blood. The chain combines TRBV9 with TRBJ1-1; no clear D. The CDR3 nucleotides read TGTGCCAGCAGCTTACCCAGGACTGAAGCTTTCTTT. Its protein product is CASSLPRTEAFF.